This TCR beta chain derives from a study of blood T cell repertoires in COVID-19. The germline CDR1 and CDR2 sequences are MNHEY and SVGAGI. V dropped 9 bases and J dropped 3 bases, with 11 bases sitting between them. This CDR3 is built from 13 residues. Sequenced by immunoSEQ multiplex PCR; TCRdb stores in-frame clones only, minus some. The sample consists of approximately 190,000 clones, 84% of them appearing once. The genes are TRBV6-5 and TRBJ1-4; D not resolved. This TCR was sampled from a woman younger than 45 who had been exposed to COVID-19. The sample consisted of PBMCs or T cells enriched from blood (not recorded which). The CDR3 bases are TGTGCCAGTTACAGTCCCTCTAATGAAAAACTGTTTTTT. It encodes CASYSPSNEKLFF.